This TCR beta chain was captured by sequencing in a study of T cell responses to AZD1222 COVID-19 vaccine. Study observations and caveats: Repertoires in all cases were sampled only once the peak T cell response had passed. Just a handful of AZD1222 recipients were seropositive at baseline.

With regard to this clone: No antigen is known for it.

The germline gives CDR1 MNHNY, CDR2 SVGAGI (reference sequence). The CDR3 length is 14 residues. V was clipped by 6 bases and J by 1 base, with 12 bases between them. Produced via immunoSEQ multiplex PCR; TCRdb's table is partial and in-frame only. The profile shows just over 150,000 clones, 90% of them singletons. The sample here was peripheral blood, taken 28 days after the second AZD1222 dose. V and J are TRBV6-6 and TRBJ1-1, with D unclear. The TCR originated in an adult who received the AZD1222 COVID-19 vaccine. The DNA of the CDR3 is TGTGCCAGCAGGAAGGACGGAGGGAACACTGAAGCTTTCTTT. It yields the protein CASRKDGGNTEAFF.